This is a list of T cell receptor beta chains from one sample in a study of blood T cell repertoires in COVID-19. Assay used: immunoSEQ multiplex PCR; TCRdb lists only in-frame clones, some missing. The sample shows approximately 210,000 clones, 84% of them seen only once. The sequenced sample was peripheral blood. Source of these receptors: a woman aged 45-59 years with active or convalescent COVID-19. The CDR3 runs from the conserved cysteine through the conserved F or W. D genes are given only for firm matches. Where a row states a size, it is once, few, many or the class of an expanded clone; other rows omit it.

J gene,clone size,D gene,V gene,CDR3 DNA,CDR3 protein
TRBJ2-7,few,-,TRBV29-1,TGCAGCGCGGGGGATATTGACAGTTTCTTC,CSAGDIDSFF
TRBJ1-1,-,TRBD1,TRBV29-1,TGCAGCGGGGGACAGATGAACACTGAAGCTTTCTTT,CSGGQMNTEAFF
TRBJ1-1,-,-,TRBV5-8,TGTGCCAGCAGCTTCCAGGGTTTTATCGTGAACACTGAAGCTTTCTTT,CASSFQGFIVNTEAFF
TRBJ2-3,once,TRBD2,TRBV6-5,TGTGCCAGCAGTCCCCTAGCGGGAGTAACAGATACGCAGTATTTT,CASSPLAGVTDTQYF
TRBJ1-3,once,-,TRBV28,TGTGCCAGCACTGGCGGGAAAGGAGGAAACACCATATATTTT,CASTGGKGGNTIYF
TRBJ1-6,-,-,TRBV5-4,TGTGCCAGCAGCTTAGTCGCCAGCGGGGCGATCGGGCCCCTCCACTTT,CASSLVASGAIGPLHF
TRBJ1-3,-,TRBD1,TRBV2,TGTGCCAGCAGCGACAGGGGTGGAAACACCATATATTTT,CASSDRGGNTIYF
TRBJ1-4,-,-,TRBV25-1,TGTGCCAGCAGTGGCCGGTATTCTAATGAAAAACTGTTTTTT,CASSGRYSNEKLFF
TRBJ2-1,-,TRBD1,TRBV19,TGTGCCAGTAGCGGACAGGGGGCACGCAATGAGCAGTTCTTC,CASSGQGARNEQFF
TRBJ2-5,-,-,TRBV28,TGTGCCAGCAGTTGGCGGGGCCAAGAGACCCAGTACTTC,CASSWRGQETQYF
TRBJ1-4,-,TRBD1,TRBV15,TGTGCCACCAGCAGATCCCGGGACAGGAATGAAAAACTGTTTTTT,CATSRSRDRNEKLFF
TRBJ1-2,-,-,TRBV5-1,TGCGCCAGCAGGGAGGGATTTAACTATGGCTACACCTTC,CASREGFNYGYTF
TRBJ1-2,-,TRBD1,TRBV29-1,TGCAGCGTTGAACTGAGGGGGCTAGGGAACTATGGCTACACCTTC,CSVELRGLGNYGYTF
TRBJ1-1,-,TRBD1,TRBV29-1,TGCAGCGTTTCCAGGGGGTTGAACACTGAAGCTTTCTTT,CSVSRGLNTEAFF
TRBJ1-2,-,-,TRBV15,TGTGCCACCAGCAGAGGGCGGGTCTATGGCTACACCTTC,CATSRGRVYGYTF
TRBJ2-2,-,TRBD1,TRBV24-1,TGTGCCACCAGCCCCGGGACAGGGGGCTGGGGCACCGGGGAGCTGTTTTTT,CATSPGTGGWGTGELFF
TRBJ2-5,-,-,TRBV10-3,TGTGCCATCAGTGTGGGGGGGGGCGGAGAGACCCAGTACTTC,CAISVGGGGETQYF
TRBJ1-2,-,-,TRBV4-1,TGCGCCAGCAGCCAAGAGGCCAGCTATGGCTACACCTTC,CASSQEASYGYTF
TRBJ2-1,once,-,TRBV7-6,TGTGCCAGCAGCCACGCGGTCTTTTGGTTCTTC,CASSHAVFWFF
TRBJ1-3,-,-,TRBV14,TGTGCCAGCAGCCAAGAACGCGGGGGCGACTCTGGAAACACCATATATTTT,CASSQERGGDSGNTIYF
TRBJ1-1,-,TRBD1,TRBV7-9,TGTGCCAGCAGCCTTACAGGGGACACTGAAGCTTTCTTT,CASSLTGDTEAFF
TRBJ1-4,-,-,TRBV15,TGTGCCACCAGCAGAGAGATGCTAGCCCTTAATGAAAAACTGTTTTTT,CATSREMLALNEKLFF
TRBJ2-7,-,TRBD2,TRBV28,TGTGCCTCCAGTAGCGGGGGGGCGGTGATCGAGCAGTACTTC,CASSSGGAVIEQYF
TRBJ2-5,-,TRBD1,TRBV2,TGTGCCAGCAGTGGCGACAGGGGGCAGGGGGAGACCCAGTACTTC,CASSGDRGQGETQYF
TRBJ1-1,-,-,TRBV5-1,TGCGCCAGCAGCGGCAGGGGGAACACTGAAGCTTTCTTT,CASSGRGNTEAFF
TRBJ1-5,-,-,TRBV27,TGTGCCAGCAGTTTATCTCGCAGGGGCGATAGCAATCAGCCCCAGCATTTT,CASSLSRRGDSNQPQHF
TRBJ1-5,-,-,TRBV6-1,TGTGCCAGCAGTGAAACGGGGGTTGGCCAGCCCCAGCATTTT,CASSETGVGQPQHF
TRBJ1-6,-,TRBD1,TRBV28,TGTGCCAGCAGCCTGACTGGACAGGGGAATTGGCAAATTTATTCACCCCTCCACTTT,CASSLTGQGNWQIYSPLHF
TRBJ2-2,once,-,TRBV9,TGTGCCAGCAGCGTAGGACTAAACACCGGGGAGCTGTTTTTT,CASSVGLNTGELFF
TRBJ1-1,-,-,TRBV28,TGTGCCAGCAGTTTAAGATGGGGGCAGGCTTTCTTT,CASSLRWGQAFF
TRBJ1-2,-,TRBD1,TRBV2,TGTGCCACTAGGGGGGACAGACCTAACTATGGCTACACCTTC,CATRGDRPNYGYTF
TRBJ1-1,-,TRBD1,TRBV10-3,TGTGCCATCAGTGCGAACCGGGACAGGGTGAACACTGAAGCTTTCTTT,CAISANRDRVNTEAFF
TRBJ1-5,-,-,TRBV5-4,TGTGCCAGCAGCCCCACCCCGGCGGGGCAGCCCCAGCATTTT,CASSPTPAGQPQHF
TRBJ1-5,-,-,TRBV9,TGTGCCAGCAGCGGCGGCTACAATCAGCCCCAGCATTTT,CASSGGYNQPQHF
TRBJ2-5,-,-,TRBV28,TGTGCCACCTCTAAATCCGGGATCCAAGAGACCCAGTACTTC,CATSKSGIQETQYF
TRBJ2-2,-,TRBD2,TRBV5-4,TGTGCCAGCAGCTTAGGGACTAGCGTATTCCTGGGGGAGCTGTTTTTT,CASSLGTSVFLGELFF
TRBJ2-7,-,-,TRBV18,TGTGCCAGCTTCACCGGGCAGGGGAAGACCCACGAGCAGTACTTC,CASFTGQGKTHEQYF
TRBJ1-1,-,-,TRBV14,TGTGCCAGCAGCCAATATATGAACACTGAAGCTTTCTTT,CASSQYMNTEAFF
TRBJ1-5,-,-,TRBV5-6,TGTGCCTGCCGCCAGGGTGGGGCCAATCAGCCCCAGCATTTT,CACRQGGANQPQHF
TRBJ1-1,-,-,TRBV29-1,TGCAGCGTTTCCCGGGGGGGCACTGAAGCTTTCTTT,CSVSRGGTEAFF
TRBJ2-1,-,-,TRBV27,TGTGCCAGCAGCCGACACTGGGATGAGCAGTTCTTC,CASSRHWDEQFF
TRBJ1-1,-,-,TRBV7-9,TGTGCCAGCAGCCCCGCGTCCTCGGGGATTAGAACTGAAGCTTTCTTT,CASSPASSGIRTEAFF
TRBJ1-1,few,-,TRBV6-5,TGTGCCAGCAGCAGGGAAATGAACACTGAAGCTTTCTTT,CASSREMNTEAFF
TRBJ2-3,-,-,TRBV19,TGTGCCAGTAGTATAGGACCTAGGGGCATCCCAGATACGCAGTATTTT,CASSIGPRGIPDTQYF
TRBJ1-6,-,-,TRBV6-1,TGTGCCAGCAGTGGAACAGGCGGCGGGGGACTGAATTCACCCCTCCACTTT,CASSGTGGGGLNSPLHF